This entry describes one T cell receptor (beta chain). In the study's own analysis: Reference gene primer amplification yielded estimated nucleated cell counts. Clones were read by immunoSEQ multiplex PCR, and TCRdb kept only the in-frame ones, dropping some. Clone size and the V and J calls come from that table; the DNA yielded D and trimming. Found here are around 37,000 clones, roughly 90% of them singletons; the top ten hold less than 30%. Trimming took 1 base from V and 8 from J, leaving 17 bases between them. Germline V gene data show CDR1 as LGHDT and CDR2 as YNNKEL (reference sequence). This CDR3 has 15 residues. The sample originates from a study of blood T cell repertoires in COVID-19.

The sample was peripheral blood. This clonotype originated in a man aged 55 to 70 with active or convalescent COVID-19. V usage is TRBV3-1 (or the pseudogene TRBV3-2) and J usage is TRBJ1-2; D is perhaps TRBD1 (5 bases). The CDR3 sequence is CASSQGRRDSRGYTF. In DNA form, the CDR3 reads TGTGCCAGCAGCCAAGGTAGGAGGGACTCGCGGGGCTACACCTTC.